The 10 T cell receptor beta chains below were found in one sample sequenced in a study of blood T cell repertoires in COVID-19. Repertoires were generated with immunoSEQ multiplex PCR, while TCRdb's copy carries only in-frame clones and drops some. The table has approximately 240,000 clones, more than 65% seen once; the top ten hold 2% to 2.5%. Source material: peripheral blood. The source is an older woman with acute or convalescent COVID-19.

The rearrangement joins TRBV4-1 to TRBJ2-2; D may be TRBD2 (6 bases). V lost 1 base, J lost 4 bases, and 13 bases lay in between. CDR1 and CDR2 (germline): MGHRA, YSYEKL. The CDR3 has 16 amino acids. The CDR3 coding sequence is TGCGCCAGCAGCCAAGCAGTTATCGGGGGCACCGGGGAGCTGTTTTTT. Its translation: CASSQAVIGGTGELFF.

V is TRBV6-5 and J is TRBJ2-7, with D perhaps TRBD1 (6 bases). V was clipped by 0 bases and J by 0 bases, with 9 bases between them. The CDR3 runs to 15 residues. Germline CDR1 MNHEY, CDR2 SVGAGI. The CDR3 DNA sequence: TGTGCCAGCAGTTACTCGCAGGGGAGCTCCTACGAGCAGTACTTC. The encoded protein is CASSYSQGSSYEQYF.

The chain links TRBV11-3 to TRBJ2-1, with 12 positions matching TRBD2. The CDR3 contains 14 residues. In germline, CDR1 is SGHNT, CDR2 YENEEA. Unmatched junction bases numbered 3, after V lost 5 bases and J lost 7 bases. DNA for the CDR3: TGTGCCAGCAGCCGGACTAGCGGGGTAAATGAGCAGTTCTTC. Protein sequence: CASSRTSGVNEQFF.

The chain is built from TRBV5-5 and TRBJ1-4; D may be TRBD1 (5 bases). V gave up 4 bases and J gave up 0 bases, with 13 bases separating them. The germline CDR1 and CDR2 sequences are SGHKS and YYEKEE (reference sequence). The CDR3 has 16 amino acids. CDR3 sequence reads: CASSPNRRTTNEKLFF. The CDR3 DNA is TGTGCCAGCAGCCCTAACAGGAGAACAACTAATGAAAAACTGTTTTTT.

The chain carries TRBV11-2 and TRBJ1-2; D remains unclear. The V gene's germline CDR1 is SGHAT and CDR2 FQNNGV. The length of the CDR3 is 12 residues. The V and J ends lost 1 base and 8 bases respectively, with 8 bases between them. CDR3 amino acids: CASSLASIGYTF. The CDR3 bases are TGTGCCAGCAGCTTAGCTTCTATAGGCTACACCTTC.

This chain joins TRBV4-3 and TRBJ2-7, with D hard to call. The length of the CDR3 is 15 residues. Germline CDR1 and CDR2: LGHNA and YSLEER. V dropped 0 bases and J dropped 2 bases, with 11 bases sitting between them. The CDR3 loop reads CASSQDRQVAYEQYF. CDR3 sequence (DNA): TGCGCCAGCAGCCAAGATCGGCAGGTGGCCTACGAGCAGTACTTC.

The V call is TRBV5-5, the J call TRBJ1-1; TRBD1 matches at 9 bases. J lost 9 bases, V lost 4 bases, and 4 bases had no gene match. CDR3 length: 12 amino acids. The germline CDR1 and CDR2 sequences are SGHKS and YYEKEE (reference sequence). This chain's CDR3 is CASSTGQGKAFF. CDR3 nucleotides: TGTGCCAGCAGCACCGGACAGGGGAAAGCTTTCTTT. The full variable domain, completed using reference TRBV5-5 and TRBJ1-1, is DAGVTQSPTHLIKTRGQQVTLRCSPISGHKSVSWYQQVLGQGPQFIFQYYEKEERGRGNFPDRFSARQFPNYSSELNVNALLLGDSALYLCASSTGQGKAFFGQGTRLTVV.

This sequence joins TRBV14 and TRBJ1-1; a possible D gene is TRBD1 (5 bases). Germline V gives CDR1 SGHDN, CDR2 FVKESK. Deletions cut 0 bases from V and 4 bases from J, with 12 bases between. This CDR3 spans 15 amino acids. The CDR3 loop is CASSQERGWSTEAFF. DNA for the CDR3: TGTGCCAGCAGCCAAGAAAGGGGCTGGAGCACTGAAGCTTTCTTT. Looking up the rest from reference TRBV14 and TRBJ1-1 gives the full variable domain: EAGVTQFPSHSVIEKGQTVTLRCDPISGHDNLYWYRRVMGKEIKFLLHFVKESKQDESGMPNNRFLAERTGGTYSTLKVQPAELEDSGVYFCASSQERGWSTEAFFGQGTRLTVV.

This clone was detected only a few times. The rearrangement joins TRBV19 to TRBJ1-5; D might be TRBD1 (5 bases). Trimming removed 7 bases from V and 6 bases from J, with 16 bases in between. The germline V gene has CDR1 LNHDA and CDR2 SQIVND (reference sequence). This CDR3 has 14 residues. The CDR3 DNA is TGTGCCAGTACGCAGGGAAGGAACACTCAGCCCCAGCATTTT. Encoded protein: CASTQGRNTQPQHF.

The chain carries TRBV5-1 and TRBJ1-4; 10 bases map to TRBD1. Per the germline V gene, CDR1 is SGHRS and CDR2 is YFSETQ. With 1 base clipped from V and 7 bases from J, the junction kept 4 bases outside the gene matches. The CDR3 totals 15 residues. In DNA form, the CDR3 reads TGCGCCAGCAGCTTGTCGGGGACAGGGGTTGAAAAACTGTTTTTT. Its protein product is CASSLSGTGVEKLFF.